The entry that follows covers one TCR beta chain sequence. The antigen this receptor binds is unknown. Base quality data are lacking; no much larger clone is found one base away. TCRbeta CDR3 regions were amplified from genomic DNA using the immunoSEQ Assay, a bias-controlled multiplex PCR. In the paper's pipeline: The number of nucleated cells in each sample was estimated from the amplification of reference gene primers within the assay. To quantify the absolute abundance of each unique TCRbeta CDR3 rearrangement, sequence reads were collapsed and filtered. For each sample, productive Simpson clonality was calculated as the square root of Simpson's diversity index across productive rearrangements. The table comes from immuneACCESS by way of TCRdb, which keeps in-frame sequences with V and J called. Part of the clones is missing from these tables; in studies checked, under half for an unresolved V gene and the rest for unknown reasons. V, J and clone size reflect that table, while D and trimming were determined from the DNA. In this sample the table shows 45,000 to 60,000 clones, just over 85% of which occur a single time. The ten largest clones take up about 10% of the sample.

Measured from the cysteine to the phenylalanine, the CDR3 is 14 residues long. The kept DNA is CDR3 alone, 42 bases in frame from the first base. CDR1 and CDR2, per the germline V gene (reference sequence), are SGHNT and YYREEE. V is cut back by 0 bases and J by 2 bases, with 1 base in the junction unmatched. This sample is drawn from a study of blood T cell repertoires in COVID-19 (dated by TCRdb to about 2020). Regarding the research as a whole: Samples from collaborators originated in the United States, Italy and Spain and spanned both the acute and convalescent phases of COVID-19. The prospective study material was composed of cDNA or gDNA derived from T cells, B-cell-depleted T cells, or PBMCs. Deeply sampled blood TCRbeta repertoires from subjects exposed to, actively infected with, or recovered from COVID-19 were included in the dataset. The repertoires were made available in a free public database intended to serve as a resource for research on the immune response to SARS-CoV-2. The samples were drawn from the first 160 participants of the ongoing ImmuneRACE study and from under 1,500 subjects provided by 6 global collaborators. A de-identified subject ID, COVID-19 status, age in years and sex were almost always included in the sample metadata. Where available, HLA class I and class II types were obtained from metadata supplied by the sample provider rather than from assay-based typing. What the research found in general, with its limitations: The quantity of clinical and demographic metadata differed by source and by participant and was supplied without curation.

Whole blood was collected in K2EDTA tubes by collaborating institutions according to the institutions' own protocols. For TCRbeta analysis, collaborators shipped samples in one of three forms: frozen whole blood, isolated PBMCs, or DNA extracted from either of those sample types. The clonotype was recovered from a man aged 65 to 85 with active COVID-19. Sequencing was performed on peripheral blood. The rearrangement combines TRBV5-4 with TRBJ2-5; the central 7 bases match TRBD1. CDR3 loop: CASSLGGQQETQYF. The DNA reads TGTGCCAGCAGCTTGGGGGGACAGCAAGAGACCCAGTACTTC.